These T cell receptor beta chains were read from a single sample in a study of cytomegalovirus exposure and HLA in healthy donors. TCRdb keeps only in-frame clones here, not all; method: immunoSEQ multiplex PCR. The sample records about 130,000 clones, 76% being singletons. Sequencing was carried out using PBMCs. All receptors derive from a man aged 40-50 years in good health and CMV-seronegative. Both conserved end residues are trimmed from each CDR3. The order of the fields is clone size, V gene, J gene, CDR3 protein. Clone size is shown for a subset of rows, as once, few, many or a class of expanded clone.

NA	TRBV30	TRBJ2-7	AWSARTLQY
NA	TRBV30	TRBJ2-1	AWRTPQGPKGYEQF
NA	TRBV5-4	TRBJ2-4	ASSQEGISGGAKNIQY
few	TRBV7-2	TRBJ1-4	ASSPDINEKLF
NA	TRBV7-2	TRBJ2-7	ASSWPGTGHSYEQY
NA	TRBV6-5	TRBJ1-4	ASSYAAAANEKLF
NA	TRBV6-1	TRBJ2-7	ASSEAKTVIYEQY
NA	TRBV30	TRBJ2-1	AWSIRDRVGHEQF
few	TRBV7-9	TRBJ2-5	ASSTRDRGPRETQY
once	TRBV6-6	TRBJ2-2	ASSYRGLALTGELF
NA	TRBV5-1	TRBJ1-1	ASSSLSQGRNTEAF
NA	TRBV5-1	TRBJ2-7	ASSYPGGSEEQY
few	TRBV7-2	TRBJ2-3	ASSLMSYTDTQY
once	TRBV28	TRBJ1-2	ASSFGAPNYGYT
few	TRBV27	TRBJ1-1	ASSSITTTTEAF
NA	TRBV4-3	TRBJ2-3	ASSKGQGRVDTQY
few	TRBV28	TRBJ2-5	ASSSYPGETQY
NA	TRBV18	TRBJ1-1	ASSTGQRGGNTEAF
few	TRBV7-2	TRBJ2-3	ASKLAGTDTQY
few	TRBV5-1	TRBJ1-2	ASSLGTGNYGYT
few	TRBV27	TRBJ2-3	ASSPGPYGGSITSTDTQY
NA	TRBV4-1	TRBJ2-5	ASSPGSPPETQY
NA	TRBV10-1	TRBJ2-5	ASSLTGGEQY
NA	TRBV10-3	TRBJ1-2	AISESGGDANYGYT
NA	TRBV7-2	TRBJ2-1	ASSSYGGGYGEQF
NA	TRBV4-2	TRBJ2-5	ASSPPSGGKETQY
NA	TRBV2	TRBJ1-3	ASSEYRGPGNTIY
NA	TRBV4-2	TRBJ2-3	ASSPLGSTDTQY
NA	TRBV9	TRBJ2-3	ASSFHSTDTQY
NA	TRBV9	TRBJ1-4	ASSPTPAPEKLF
NA	TRBV15	TRBJ2-1	ATSGPPDNYNEQF
NA	TRBV25-1	TRBJ2-5	ASSEWPGRGETQY
NA	TRBV7-2	TRBJ1-2	ASTTDRFGTYGYT
NA	TRBV9	TRBJ1-2	ASSVGAASGYGYT
NA	TRBV10-3	TRBJ2-2	AITPGQGDTGELF
once	TRBV28	TRBJ1-5	ASSSRQGLNQPQH
NA	TRBV10-2	TRBJ2-3	ASSESSTSRTDTQY
NA	TRBV6-5	TRBJ2-1	ASRSLAGGSNEQF
NA	TRBV7-2	TRBJ2-7	ASSSARDRGSYEQY
NA	TRBV30	TRBJ1-4	AWSWTDGEKLF
few	TRBV30	NA	ALDRTGEYEQY
NA	TRBV7-2	TRBJ2-7	ASSSGLAGYLGEQY
few	TRBV12-5	TRBJ2-1	ASGFSDEQF
NA	TRBV10-3	TRBJ1-5	AISDTGGTMH
NA	TRBV7-3	TRBJ1-2	ASSLNAPTTGGFVYGYT
NA	TRBV4-1	TRBJ1-5	ASSQAPLSPNSNQPQH
NA	TRBV9	TRBJ1-6	ASSGTAAGGNSPLH
NA	TRBV29-1	TRBJ2-7	SVGTSGRSEQY
NA	TRBV5-1	TRBJ1-6	ASSLAVSQGSSYNSPLH
NA	TRBV12-5	TRBJ2-7	ASGSTVNEQY
NA	TRBV5-1	TRBJ1-1	ASSPGSVANTEAF
NA	TRBV10-3	TRBJ1-2	AIRATGLGYGYT
few	TRBV9	TRBJ1-3	ASSGDRSSGNTIY
NA	TRBV5-1	TRBJ1-1	ASSPYGADTEAF